These 15 T cell receptor beta chains were sequenced from one sample in a study of cytomegalovirus exposure and HLA in healthy donors. Vbeta (60) and Jbeta (13) primers were used in the PCR. Assay: immunoSEQ multiplex PCR; the TCRdb copy retains only in-frame clones and omits some. This sample's table reports some 120,000 clones. Sequenced: PBMCs. The receptors stem from a man in his late teens or twenties in good health and CMV-seronegative.

This chain links TRBV30 with TRBJ1-6, with TRBD1 identical over 7 bases. The CDR3 is 15 amino acids. Germline V lookup: CDR1 GTSNPN, CDR2 SVGIG (reference sequence). With 3 bases clipped from V and 10 bases from J, the junction kept 12 bases outside the gene matches. The CDR3 protein is CAWSPKTGSGSPLHF. The CDR3 coding sequence is TGTGCCTGGAGCCCGAAGACAGGGTCTGGGTCACCCCTCCACTTT.

The chain joins TRBV19 to TRBJ1-3; D uncertain. The ends were cut back, 6 bases at V and 0 bases at J, with 18 bases in the middle. Germline loops: CDR1 LNHDA, CDR2 SQIVND (reference sequence). The CDR3 is made up of 17 amino acids. Here the CDR3 DNA reads TGTGCCAGTAGCGAGGTGGCAGCCGATCTCTCTGGAAACACCATATATTTT. It encodes CASSEVAADLSGNTIYF.

This rearrangement joins TRBV27 to TRBJ2-7; TRBD1 might be the D (6 bases). Trimming pared 3 bases from V and 5 bases from J, leaving 11 bases between. Germline CDR1 reads MNHEY; CDR2 reads SMNVEV (reference sequence). This CDR3 has 13 amino acids. In nucleotides, the CDR3 is TGTGCCAGCAGTTTCTTGTACAGGGACGAGCAGTACTTC. Translation gives CASSFLYRDEQYF.

The chain has TRBV9 and TRBJ2-1; D is ambiguous. The CDR3 is 17 amino acids. Germline CDR1 is SGDLS and CDR2 is YYNGEE. V dropped 1 base and J dropped 0 bases, with 14 bases sitting between them. The CDR3 DNA is TGTGCCAGCAGCGTATTCGTCACCCCCAGCTCCTACAATGAGCAGTTCTTC. This translates into CASSVFVTPSSYNEQFF.

The V call is TRBV6-1, the J call TRBJ1-5, with D maybe TRBD1 (5 bases). With 7 bases removed from V and 1 base from J, the gap between germline ends came to 11 bases. The CDR3 sequence is 14 residues long. The germline V gene has CDR1 MNHNS and CDR2 SASEGT. In DNA form, the CDR3 reads TGTGCCAGCATGGGAGGGACCAGCAATCAGCCCCAGCATTTT. Protein: CASMGGTSNQPQHF.

This chain links TRBV2 with TRBJ1-1, with D unresolved. Germline CDR1 is SNHLY and CDR2 is FYNNEI. V dropped 6 bases and J dropped 1 base, with 9 bases sitting between them. CDR3 length equals 13 residues. The CDR3 nucleotides are TGTGCCAGCAGCCGGGAAAGGAACACTGAAGCTTTCTTT. It yields the protein CASSRERNTEAFF.

The chain uses TRBV14 and TRBJ1-6; the D gene is possibly TRBD1 (6 bases). V lost 0 bases and J lost 7, with 16 bases in between. The CDR3 covers 17 residues. Per germline, CDR1 SGHDN and CDR2 FVKESK. CDR3 nucleotides: TGTGCCAGCAGCCAAGATCTCCAGGCCACAGGGAATTCACCCCTCCACTTT. This codes for CASSQDLQATGNSPLHF.

The rearrangement links TRBV30 to TRBJ1-1, with D unclear. The V gene lost 2 bases and the J gene lost 8 bases, with 12 bases spanning the gap. CDR3 size: 12 residues. Looked up from germline, CDR1 is GTSNPN and CDR2 is SVGIG (reference sequence). The CDR3 sequence is CAWSPLGLEAFF. The CDR3, as DNA: TGTGCCTGGAGTCCCCTAGGTCTGGAAGCTTTCTTT.

This sequence joins TRBV19 and TRBJ2-1, with TRBD2 matching over 11 bases. There are 14 residues in the CDR3. Unmatched junction bases numbered 7, after V lost 7 bases and J lost 8 bases. Germline CDR1 reads LNHDA; CDR2 reads SQIVND (reference sequence). The CDR3 DNA reads as TGTGCCAGTAAGGAACTAGCGGGAGACGATGAGCAGTTCTTC. It translates to CASKELAGDDEQFF.

V and J are TRBV30 and TRBJ1-5; TRBD1 matches at 7 bases. The CDR3 spans 14 residues. V gave up 4 bases and J gave up 6 bases; unmatched junction bases: 9. CDR1 and CDR2 (germline): GTSNPN, SVGIG (reference sequence). The CDR3 spells CAWTPGQVLQPQHF. The CDR3 DNA is TGTGCCTGGACCCCTGGACAGGTTCTTCAGCCCCAGCATTTT.

V usage is TRBV4-1 and J usage is TRBJ1-2; the D gene is possibly TRBD1 (5 bases). CDR3 size: 15 residues. V lost 1 base to trimming and J lost 4 bases, with 13 bases between them. Germline V gene lookup returns CDR1 MGHRA and CDR2 YSYEKL. The CDR3 protein is CASSQVVDSTYGYTF. The CDR3 nucleotides read TGCGCCAGCAGCCAAGTGGTTGACAGTACCTATGGCTACACCTTC.

The J gene is TRBJ1-5, the V gene TRBV19; D not resolved. V lost 2 bases and J 0 bases, leaving 20 bases between the germline ends. The CDR3 has 19 residues. Germline V CDR1 and CDR2: LNHDA, SQIVND (reference sequence). Here the CDR3 reads CASSINPRRLNYSNQPQHF. In nucleotides, the CDR3 is TGTGCCAGTAGTATAAACCCACGCAGACTAAATTATAGCAATCAGCCCCAGCATTTT.

The genes are TRBV28 and TRBJ2-1; D is unclear. V was cut by 5 bases and J by 8 bases, with 19 bases left in between. The CDR3 is 15 amino acids. Germline CDR1 and CDR2: MDHEN and SYDVKM. CDR3 sequence: CASSTLSSIGDEQFF. CDR3 DNA: TGTGCCAGCAGTACACTATCCTCAATAGGAGATGAGCAGTTCTTC.

The rearrangement joins TRBV2 to TRBJ2-7, with D possibly matching TRBD1 (6 bases). Trimming pared 7 bases from V and 2 bases from J, leaving 21 bases between. The CDR3 extends over 16 amino acids. Germline loops: CDR1 SNHLY, CDR2 FYNNEI. In DNA, the CDR3 is TGTGCCAGCACCATAGGTACAGGGATTAGGCCCTACGAGCAGTACTTC. Translating gives CASTIGTGIRPYEQYF. Full variable domain (missing parts from reference TRBV2 and TRBJ2-7): EPEVTQTPSHQVTQMGQEVILRCVPISNHLYFYWYRQILGQKVEFLVSFYNNEISEKSEIFDDQFSVERPDGSNFTLKIRSTKLEDSAMYFCASTIGTGIRPYEQYFGPGTRLTVT.

The chain combines TRBV29-1 with TRBJ2-1; D might be TRBD1 (6 bases). Germline lookup yields CDR1 SQVTM and CDR2 ANQGSEA. The germline V and J ends were trimmed by 6 bases and 5 bases, with 17 bases remaining between them. This CDR3 is 14 amino acids long. CDR3 nucleotides: TGCAGCGTCCGACGGGACACTAACAACAATGAGCAGTTCTTC. Translating gives CSVRRDTNNNEQFF.